A single T cell receptor beta chain is shown here with its context. Germline V gives CDR1 SGHNT, CDR2 YYREEE (reference sequence). This CDR3 contains 14 residues. The study ran its PCR with 60 Vbeta and 13 Jbeta primers. Produced via immunoSEQ multiplex PCR; TCRdb's table is partial and in-frame only. The table lists 60,000 to 75,000 clones, about 80% of them singletons. This entry is derived from a study of cytomegalovirus exposure and HLA in healthy donors. The TCR was taken from a man between 18 and 35 years old in good health and CMV-seropositive. Sequencing was done on a sample of PBMCs. The chain recombines TRBV5-4 with TRBJ2-3; D unclear. The CDR3: CAAAGRHSTDTQYF. The CDR3 bases are TGTGCTGCGGCTGGCCGCCATAGCACAGATACGCAGTATTTT. Supplemented by reference TRBV5-4 and TRBJ2-3, the full variable domain reads ETGVTQSPTHLIKTRGQQVTLRCSSQSGHNTVSWYQQALGQGPQFIFQYYREEENGRGNFPPRFSGLQFPNYSSELNVNALELDDSALYLCAAAGRHSTDTQYFGPGTRLTVL.